This T cell receptor (beta chain) stems from a study of OX40 agonist ivuxolimab in advanced cancers. Germline V CDR1 and CDR2: MNHEY, SMNVEV (reference sequence). Trimming pared 3 bases from V and 4 bases from J, leaving 12 bases between. The CDR3 extends over 14 amino acids. The data were produced by immunoSEQ multiplex PCR, yet TCRdb's version contains in-frame clones alone and is incomplete. The table records 85,000 to 130,000 clones, over 75% of them present only once. On this clone itself: Its antigen is unidentified.

General study results and limits: Researchers report that CD8+ T cells had, on average, more expanded clones than CD4+. Partly responding patients at 0.1-3.0 mg/kg showed some of the smallest clonal expansion.

The source material was CD4+ or CD8+ T cells sorted from blood, sampled in a trial of the OX40 agonist ivuxolimab. This rearrangement joins TRBV27 to TRBJ1-2; maybe TRBD1 (6 bases). The TCR sequence derives from an adult with an advanced solid tumor such as melanoma, head and neck, liver or kidney cancer. The CDR3, as DNA: TGTGCCAGCAGTTTCGCAGGGGTGGGCTATGGCTACACCTTC. It yields the protein CASSFAGVGYGYTF.